This T cell receptor (beta chain) was sequenced for a study of T cell responses to AZD1222 COVID-19 vaccine. Measured with immunoSEQ multiplex PCR; TCRdb has only the in-frame clones, and not every one. Here the sample spans some 110,000 clones, about 86% being singletons. CDR3 size: 15 residues. V was clipped by 3 bases and J by 0 bases, with 11 bases between them. The germline V gene has CDR1 MGHDK and CDR2 SYGVNS. The receptor was derived from an adult who received the AZD1222 COVID-19 vaccine. The chain carries TRBV25-1 and TRBJ1-2, with D possibly TRBD1 on 5 matching bases. The sample in question was peripheral blood, obtained 28 days after the second AZD1222 dose. The CDR3 here is CASSEGRRANYGYTF. CDR3 sequence (DNA): TGTGCCAGCAGTGAGGGACGAAGAGCTAACTATGGCTACACCTTC.